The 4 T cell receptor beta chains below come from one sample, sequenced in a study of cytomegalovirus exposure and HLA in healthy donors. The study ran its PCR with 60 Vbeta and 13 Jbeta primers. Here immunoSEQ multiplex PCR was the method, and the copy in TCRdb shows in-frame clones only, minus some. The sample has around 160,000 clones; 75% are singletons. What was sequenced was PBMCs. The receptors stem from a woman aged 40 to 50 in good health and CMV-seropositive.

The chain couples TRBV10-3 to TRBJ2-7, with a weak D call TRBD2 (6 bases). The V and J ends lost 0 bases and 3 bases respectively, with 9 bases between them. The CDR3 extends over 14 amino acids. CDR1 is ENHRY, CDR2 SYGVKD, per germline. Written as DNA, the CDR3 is TGTGCCATCAGTGAGTCGCGGGACCACTACGAGCAGTACTTC. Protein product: CAISESRDHYEQYF.

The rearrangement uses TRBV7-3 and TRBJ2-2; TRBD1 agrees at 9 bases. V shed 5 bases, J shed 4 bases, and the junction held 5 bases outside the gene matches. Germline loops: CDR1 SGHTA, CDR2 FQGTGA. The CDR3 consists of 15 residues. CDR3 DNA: TGTGCCAGCAGCCAACAGGGGGCGGCCACCGGGGAGCTGTTTTTT. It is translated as CASSQQGAATGELFF.

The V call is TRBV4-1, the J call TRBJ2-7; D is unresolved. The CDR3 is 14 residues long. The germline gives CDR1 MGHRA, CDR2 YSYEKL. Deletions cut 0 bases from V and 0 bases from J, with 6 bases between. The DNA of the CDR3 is TGCGCCAGCAGCCAAGACCCAGTCTCCTACGAGCAGTACTTC. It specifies CASSQDPVSYEQYF.

In nucleotides, the CDR3 is TGTGCCAGCAGCCCCGGTTTCAGGACTGTCGTTTCCTACGAGCAGTACTTC. It translates to CASSPGFRTVVSYEQYF. V usage is TRBV28 and J usage is TRBJ2-7, with D possibly matching TRBD2 (5 bases). Germline CDR1 reads MDHEN; CDR2 reads SYDVKM. The CDR3 is 17 amino acids. V gave up 6 bases and J gave up 1 base, with 22 bases separating them.